Included here is one T cell receptor beta chain sequence, with context. Its antigen is not known. 60 Vbeta and 13 Jbeta primers were used in PCR. The table came from immunoSEQ multiplex PCR; TCRdb's copy has only in-frame clones and leaves some out. The sample consists of under 200,000 clones, around 72% of them appearing once. The source of the sample is a study of cytomegalovirus exposure and HLA in healthy donors. Germline trimming cut 6 bases from V and 7 bases from J; bases unmatched to any gene: 5. Germline CDR1 is SNHLY and CDR2 is FYNNEI. The CDR3 is made up of 15 amino acids. Study-level findings and limits: Rare TCR sequences predominated, though certain public TCRs were found in many donors. Altogether, more than 150 TCR beta chains were recorded as cytomegalovirus-associated.

Material for sequencing was PBMCs. This sequence joins TRBV2 and TRBJ1-6; TRBD1 aligns across 11 bases. This receptor was obtained from a female donor in good health and CMV-seronegative. The CDR3 region is CASSRDRGENSPLHF. DNA for the CDR3: TGTGCCAGCAGCAGGGACAGGGGGGAAAATTCACCCCTCCACTTT.